Listed below are T cell receptor beta chains from one sample, sequenced in a study of T cell changes during pregnancy in multiple sclerosis. Produced via immunoSEQ multiplex PCR; TCRdb's table is partial and in-frame only. The sample contains some 29,000 clones, about nine tenths of which appear only once. The material was CD8+ T cells from peripheral blood mononuclear cells, obtained in the second trimester of pregnancy. The receptors derive from a female donor in good health, enrolled as a control in a pregnancy study. Each CDR3 is given with its conserved first and last residue. The order of the fields is J gene, V gene, D gene, clone size, CDR3 protein, CDR3 DNA. The D gene is left open where the match is weak. Clone sizes are given selectively: once, few, many, or a class where the clone is expanded.

TRBJ1-2 TRBV4-3 - - CASSQEFEANYGYTF TGCGCCAGCAGCCAAGAGTTCGAGGCTAACTATGGCTACACCTTC
TRBJ2-7 TRBV6-5 - - CASRPGTTGEQYF TGTGCCAGCAGGCCCGGGACAACGGGCGAGCAGTACTTC
TRBJ2-7 TRBV5-4 TRBD1 - CASSLGQGVALGSHEQYF TGTGCCAGCAGCCTGGGACAGGGTGTCGCTCTGGGATCCCACGAGCAGTACTTC
TRBJ1-1 TRBV6-6 - - CASSPTTLSVGTEAFF TGTGCCAGCAGCCCGACAACCCTGTCCGTTGGGACTGAAGCTTTCTTT
TRBJ2-1 TRBV14 TRBD2 - CASSQSSGGYNEQFF TGTGCCAGCAGCCAATCTAGCGGGGGCTACAATGAGCAGTTCTTC
TRBJ1-6 TRBV6-1 - medium-sized CASSASSTGQGSPLHF TGTGCCAGCAGTGCCTCTTCGACAGGTCAGGGATCACCCCTCCACTTT
TRBJ1-4 TRBV13 - - CASSLETDEKLFF TGTGCCAGCAGCTTAGAAACAGACGAAAAACTGTTTTTT
TRBJ2-7 TRBV5-6 TRBD1 - CASAGGRGHYEQYF TGTGCCTCAGCAGGGGGAAGGGGACACTACGAGCAGTACTTC
TRBJ1-1 TRBV6-1 - - CASSEGEFGGMGTEAFF TGTGCCAGCAGTGAAGGTGAATTTGGAGGGATGGGCACTGAAGCTTTCTTT
TRBJ2-7 TRBV19 - - CASRDSQAYEQYF TGTGCCAGTAGGGACTCACAAGCCTACGAGCAGTACTTC
TRBJ2-3 TRBV9 TRBD2 - CASSGGSGEGIDTQYF TGTGCCAGCAGCGGCGGGAGCGGGGAGGGTATAGATACGCAGTATTTT
TRBJ2-3 TRBV9 - once CASSVWGGTDTQYF TGTGCCAGCAGCGTGTGGGGGGGCACAGATACGCAGTATTTT
TRBJ1-5 TRBV13 TRBD1 - CASSLGGTGRGYSNQPQHF TGTGCCAGCAGCTTAGGAGGGACAGGGAGAGGATATAGCAATCAGCCCCAGCATTTT
TRBJ1-1 TRBV11-2 - - CASSLGQALEAFF TGTGCCAGCAGCTTAGGGCAGGCGCTTGAAGCTTTCTTT
TRBJ2-2 TRBV19 TRBD1 - CASSTDRDRAGELFF TGTGCCAGTAGTACCGACCGGGACAGGGCGGGGGAGCTGTTTTTT
TRBJ2-2 TRBV2 TRBD2 - CASFEGRLAGIGELFF TGTGCCAGCTTTGAGGGGCGCCTAGCGGGGATCGGGGAGCTGTTTTTT
TRBJ2-2 TRBV4-3 TRBD2 - CASSQGLAGGTGELFF TGCGCCAGCAGCCAAGGGCTAGCGGGGGGAACCGGGGAGCTGTTTTTT
TRBJ1-1 TRBV5-4 TRBD1 - CASSLGQGSAFF TGTGCCAGCAGCCTGGGACAGGGGTCGGCTTTCTTT
TRBJ1-1 TRBV6-5 TRBD1 - CASSYRGLANTEAFF TGTGCCAGCAGTTACAGGGGGCTCGCAAACACTGAAGCTTTCTTT
TRBJ1-6 TRBV27 - - CATRGGTNSPLHF TGTGCCACCAGGGGAGGGACTAATTCACCCCTCCACTTT
TRBJ2-7 TRBV14 TRBD1 - CASSQGQGKLEQYF TGTGCCAGCAGCCAGGGACAGGGTAAGCTGGAGCAGTACTTC
TRBJ2-6 TRBV15 - - CATSSPTKTGANVLTF TGTGCCACCAGCAGCCCAACAAAGACTGGGGCCAACGTCCTGACTTTC
TRBJ2-5 TRBV6-5 - - CASSPRPRRETQYF TGTGCCAGCAGTCCCCGACCCAGGAGGGAGACCCAGTACTTC
TRBJ1-2 TRBV14 - - CASSELQGSNYGYTF TGTGCCAGCAGCGAACTTCAGGGTTCTAACTATGGCTACACCTTC
TRBJ2-3 TRBV30 TRBD1 - CAWRLRGRKDTQYF TGTGCCTGGAGGCTCAGGGGGCGGAAAGATACGCAGTATTTT
TRBJ2-7 TRBV6-5 - - CASSPGPGTYEQYF TGTGCCAGCAGTCCTGGGCCCGGAACCTACGAGCAGTACTTC
TRBJ1-5 TRBV11-2 - once CASSLGISQPQHF TGTGCCAGCAGCTTAGGTATTTCCCAGCCCCAGCATTTT
TRBJ1-1 TRBV2 - - CASGDWGEAFF TGTGCCAGCGGGGACTGGGGCGAAGCTTTCTTT
TRBJ2-1 TRBV5-1 TRBD1 - CASSFELGQGASNEQFF TGCGCCAGCAGCTTTGAGTTGGGACAGGGGGCGAGCAATGAGCAGTTCTTC
TRBJ2-7 TRBV30 - - CAWSGDNPYEQYF TGTGCCTGGAGCGGGGACAATCCCTACGAGCAGTACTTC
TRBJ2-7 TRBV27 - - CASRPRGPNEQYF TGTGCCAGCAGACCTCGGGGTCCCAACGAGCAGTACTTC
TRBJ1-2 TRBV4-1 - - CASSQDVEPFDYGYTF TGCGCCAGCAGCCAAGATGTGGAGCCATTTGACTATGGCTACACCTTC
TRBJ2-7 TRBV4-2 TRBD2 - CASSQGEGTSGGDPEQYF TGTGCCAGCAGCCAAGGAGAAGGGACTAGCGGGGGGGACCCGGAGCAGTACTTC
TRBJ2-2 TRBV5-4 - - CASSFLASHTGELFF TGTGCCAGCAGCTTTCTAGCGAGTCACACCGGGGAGCTGTTTTTT
TRBJ1-3 TRBV5-4 - - CASSRGGNTIYF TGTGCCAGCTCTCGGGGGGGAAACACCATATATTTT
TRBJ1-1 TRBV30 TRBD1 - CAWKPTGENTEAFF TGTGCCTGGAAACCTACAGGGGAGAACACTGAAGCTTTCTTT
TRBJ1-6 TRBV4-3 TRBD1 few CASSPGTGDDSPLHF TGCGCCAGCAGCCCGGGGACAGGCGATGATTCACCCCTCCACTTT
TRBJ2-4 TRBV19 - - CASSIMVGANIQYF TGTGCCAGTAGTATCATGGTTGGGGCGAACATTCAGTACTTC
TRBJ1-2 TRBV25-1 - - CASSVSNYGYTF TGTGCCAGCAGTGTATCTAACTATGGCTACACCTTC
TRBJ1-3 TRBV6-1 TRBD1 - CASLQGYTGNTIYF TGTGCCAGCTTACAGGGGTATACTGGAAACACCATATATTTT
TRBJ2-7 TRBV14 TRBD1 - CASSQKGQGMREQYF TGTGCCAGCAGCCAAAAGGGACAGGGGATGAGGGAGCAGTACTTC
TRBJ2-1 TRBV13 TRBD1 once CASSTGQGAIYNEQFF TGTGCCAGCAGCACAGGACAGGGGGCAATTTACAATGAGCAGTTCTTC
TRBJ2-7 TRBV6-6 - - CASSARTYEQYF TGTGCCAGCAGTGCGCGGACTTACGAGCAGTACTTC
TRBJ1-2 TRBV7-9 - once CASSPPGNYGYTF TGTGCCAGCAGCCCCCCAGGGAACTATGGCTACACCTTC
TRBJ1-5 TRBV5-6 TRBD1 - CASSFGQGGQPQHF TGTGCCAGCAGCTTCGGACAGGGAGGGCAGCCCCAGCATTTT
TRBJ2-7 TRBV30 TRBD1 once CAWSVGGKYEQYF TGTGCCTGGAGTGTAGGGGGCAAGTACGAGCAGTACTTC
TRBJ2-5 TRBV7-3 TRBD2 - CASSSSGERGLETQYF TGTGCCAGCAGCTCGTCAGGGGAGCGGGGGTTAGAGACCCAGTACTTC
TRBJ1-2 TRBV19 TRBD1 - CASSYGGPGGTTF TGTGCCAGTAGCTATGGGGGACCAGGGGGGACCACCTTC
TRBJ2-3 TRBV5-6 TRBD1 - CASSYDRASTDTQYF TGTGCCAGCAGCTACGACAGGGCTAGCACAGATACGCAGTATTTT
TRBJ1-2 TRBV30 - - CAWSVGGRGAHTF TGTGCCTGGAGTGTCGGGGGGCGGGGGGCCCACACCTTC
TRBJ2-7 TRBV2 TRBD2 - CASSDPGGEGYEQYF TGTGCCAGCAGTGACCCGGGGGGGGAAGGCTACGAGCAGTACTTC
TRBJ2-2 TRBV4-1 TRBD2 - CASSQEGAGGVVGELFF TGCGCCAGCAGCCAAGAAGGGGCGGGGGGGGTTGTCGGGGAGCTGTTTTTT
TRBJ2-3 TRBV11-2 - - CASSLRQVSTDTQYF TGTGCCAGCAGCTTAAGACAGGTCAGCACAGATACGCAGTATTTT
TRBJ2-5 TRBV29-1 TRBD2 once CSVEGLAGTQETQYF TGCAGCGTTGAAGGCCTAGCGGGGACCCAAGAGACCCAGTACTTC
TRBJ1-1 TRBV6-5 - few CASSLTPFVNTEAFF TGTGCCAGCAGCCTAACTCCTTTTGTGAACACTGAAGCTTTCTTT
TRBJ1-1 TRBV6-1 TRBD1 once CASSETGGSEAFF TGTGCCAGCAGTGAAACAGGGGGGAGCGAAGCTTTCTTT
TRBJ1-5 TRBV4-1 - - CASSIPGASQPQHF TGCGCCAGCAGCATCCCAGGGGCCAGTCAGCCCCAGCATTTT